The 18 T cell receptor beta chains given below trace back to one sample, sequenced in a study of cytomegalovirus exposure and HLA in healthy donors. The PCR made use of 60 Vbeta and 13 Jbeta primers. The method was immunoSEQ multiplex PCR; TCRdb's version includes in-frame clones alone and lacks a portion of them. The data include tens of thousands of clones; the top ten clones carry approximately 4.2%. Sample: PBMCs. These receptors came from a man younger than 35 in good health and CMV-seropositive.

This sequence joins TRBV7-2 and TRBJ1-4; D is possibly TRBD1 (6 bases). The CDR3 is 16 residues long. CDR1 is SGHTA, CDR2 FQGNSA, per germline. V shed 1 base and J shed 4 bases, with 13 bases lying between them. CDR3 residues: CASSLVPGVYNEKLFF. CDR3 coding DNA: TGTGCCAGCAGCTTAGTTCCAGGGGTGTATAATGAAAAACTGTTTTTT.

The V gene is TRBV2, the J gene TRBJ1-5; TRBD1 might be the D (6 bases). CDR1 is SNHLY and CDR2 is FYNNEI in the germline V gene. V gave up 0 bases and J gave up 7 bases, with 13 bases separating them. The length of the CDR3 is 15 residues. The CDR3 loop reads CASSEARGAGQPQHF. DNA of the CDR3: TGTGCCAGCAGTGAAGCACGGGGGGCGGGCCAGCCCCAGCATTTT.

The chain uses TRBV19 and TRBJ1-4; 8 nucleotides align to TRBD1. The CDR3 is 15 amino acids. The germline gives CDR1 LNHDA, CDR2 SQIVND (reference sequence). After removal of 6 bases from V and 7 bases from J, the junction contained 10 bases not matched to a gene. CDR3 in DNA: TGTGCCAGTAGAACAGGGGGTATTCGTTCTGAAAAACTGTTTTTT. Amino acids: CASRTGGIRSEKLFF.

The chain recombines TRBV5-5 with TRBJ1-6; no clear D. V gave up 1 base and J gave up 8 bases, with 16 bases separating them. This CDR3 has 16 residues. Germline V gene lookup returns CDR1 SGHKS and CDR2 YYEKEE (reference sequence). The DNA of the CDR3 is TGTGCCAGCAGCTTGAGCTCACGGGGTAGAGATTCACCCCTCCACTTT. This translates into CASSLSSRGRDSPLHF.

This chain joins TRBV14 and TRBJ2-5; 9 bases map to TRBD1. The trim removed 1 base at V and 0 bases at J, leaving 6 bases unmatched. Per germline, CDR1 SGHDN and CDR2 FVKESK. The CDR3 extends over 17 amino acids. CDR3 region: CASSQGRDRAYQETQYF. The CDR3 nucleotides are TGTGCCAGCAGCCAAGGACGGGACAGGGCTTACCAAGAGACCCAGTACTTC.

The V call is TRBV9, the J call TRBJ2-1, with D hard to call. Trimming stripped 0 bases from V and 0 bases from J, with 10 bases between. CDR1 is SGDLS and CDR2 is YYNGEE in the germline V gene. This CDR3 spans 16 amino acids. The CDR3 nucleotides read TGTGCCAGCAGCGTAGACCCCGTTAGCTCCTACAATGAGCAGTTCTTC. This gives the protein CASSVDPVSSYNEQFF.

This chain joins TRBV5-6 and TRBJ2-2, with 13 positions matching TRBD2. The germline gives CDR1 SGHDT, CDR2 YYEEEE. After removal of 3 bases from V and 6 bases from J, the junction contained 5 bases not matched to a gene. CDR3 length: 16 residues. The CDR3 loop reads CASSSGLAGRAGELFF. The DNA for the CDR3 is TGTGCCAGCAGCTCGGGACTAGCGGGGCGCGCCGGGGAGCTGTTTTTT.

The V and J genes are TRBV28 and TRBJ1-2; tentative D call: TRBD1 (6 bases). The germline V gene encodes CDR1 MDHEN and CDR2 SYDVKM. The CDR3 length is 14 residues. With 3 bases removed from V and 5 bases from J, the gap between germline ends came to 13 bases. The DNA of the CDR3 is TGTGCCAGCAGTTTCAGCTCGCAGGGGTATGGCTACACCTTC. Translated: CASSFSSQGYGYTF.

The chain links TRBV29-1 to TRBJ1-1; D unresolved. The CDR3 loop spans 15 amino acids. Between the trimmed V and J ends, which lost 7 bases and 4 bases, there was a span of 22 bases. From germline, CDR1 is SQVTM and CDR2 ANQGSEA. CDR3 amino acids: CSGAEGWGMGTEAFF. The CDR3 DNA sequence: TGCAGCGGGGCCGAGGGCTGGGGTATGGGCACTGAAGCTTTCTTT.

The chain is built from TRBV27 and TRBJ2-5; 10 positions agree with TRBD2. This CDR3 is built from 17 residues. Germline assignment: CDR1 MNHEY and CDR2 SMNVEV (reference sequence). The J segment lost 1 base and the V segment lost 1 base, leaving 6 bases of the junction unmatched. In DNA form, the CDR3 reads TGTGCCAGCAGTTTATTCTCACTAGCGGGACCCCAAGAGACCCAGTACTTC. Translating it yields CASSLFSLAGPQETQYF.

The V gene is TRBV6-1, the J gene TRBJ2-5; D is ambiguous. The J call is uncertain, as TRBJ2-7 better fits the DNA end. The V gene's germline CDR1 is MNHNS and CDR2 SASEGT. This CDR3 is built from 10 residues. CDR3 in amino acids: CAIRSYEQYF. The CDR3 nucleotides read TGTGCCATAAGATCCTACGAGCAGTACTTC.

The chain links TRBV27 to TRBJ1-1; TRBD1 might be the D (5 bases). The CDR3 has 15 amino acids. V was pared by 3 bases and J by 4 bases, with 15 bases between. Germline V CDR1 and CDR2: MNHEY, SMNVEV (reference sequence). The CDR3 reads CASSLDGREGTEAFF. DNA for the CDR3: TGTGCCAGCAGTTTGGATGGCAGGGAGGGCACTGAAGCTTTCTTT.

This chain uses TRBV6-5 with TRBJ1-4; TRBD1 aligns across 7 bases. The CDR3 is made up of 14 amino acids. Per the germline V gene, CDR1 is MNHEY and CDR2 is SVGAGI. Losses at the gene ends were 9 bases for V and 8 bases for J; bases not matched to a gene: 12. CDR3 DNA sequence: TGTGCCAGTAAGAACAGGGGAACGGGGGAAAAACTGTTTTTT. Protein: CASKNRGTGEKLFF.

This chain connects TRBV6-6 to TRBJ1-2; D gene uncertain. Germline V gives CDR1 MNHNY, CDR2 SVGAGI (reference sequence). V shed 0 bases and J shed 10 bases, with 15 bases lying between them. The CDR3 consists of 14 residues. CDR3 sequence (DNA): TGTGCCAGCAGTTACTCTGAGGGTCCCCCATCCTACACCTTC. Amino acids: CASSYSEGPPSYTF.

CDR3 region: CAINRQGETDTQYF. The CDR3 DNA reads as TGTGCCATCAACCGACAGGGGGAAACAGATACGCAGTATTTT. The chain combines TRBV10-3 with TRBJ2-3, with 9 bases identical to TRBD1. CDR1 and CDR2 from the germline V gene are ENHRY and SYGVKD. Unmatched junction bases numbered 5, after V lost 7 bases and J lost 3 bases. This CDR3 has 14 amino acids.

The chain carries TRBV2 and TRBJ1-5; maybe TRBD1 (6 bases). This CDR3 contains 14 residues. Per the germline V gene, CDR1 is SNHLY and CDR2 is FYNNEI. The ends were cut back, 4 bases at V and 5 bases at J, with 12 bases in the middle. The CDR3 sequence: CASSAQTGYQPQHF. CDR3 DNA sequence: TGTGCCAGCAGTGCCCAGACAGGTTATCAGCCCCAGCATTTT.

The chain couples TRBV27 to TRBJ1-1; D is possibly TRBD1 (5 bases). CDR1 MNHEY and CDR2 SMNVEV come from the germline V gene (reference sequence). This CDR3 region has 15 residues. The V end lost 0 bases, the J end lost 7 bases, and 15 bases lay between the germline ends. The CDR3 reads CASSLSAGTANEAFF. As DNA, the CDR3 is TGTGCCAGCAGTTTATCTGCCGGGACTGCGAATGAAGCTTTCTTT.

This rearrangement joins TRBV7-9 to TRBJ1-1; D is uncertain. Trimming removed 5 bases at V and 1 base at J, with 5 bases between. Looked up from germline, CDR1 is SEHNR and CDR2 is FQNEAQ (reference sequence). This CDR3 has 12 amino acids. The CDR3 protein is CASSQANTEAFF. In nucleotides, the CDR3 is TGTGCCAGCAGCCAAGCGAACACTGAAGCTTTCTTT. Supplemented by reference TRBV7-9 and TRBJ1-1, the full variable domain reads DTGVSQNPRHKITKRGQNVTFRCDPISEHNRLYWYRQTLGQGPEFLTYFQNEAQLEKSRLLSDRFSAERPKGSFSTLEIQRTEQGDSAMYLCASSQANTEAFFGQGTRLTVV.